The 6 T cell receptor beta chains listed next were all sequenced from one sample in a study of T-cell reconstitution after alpha-beta-depleted transplantation in children. Study findings and constraints: Newly generated T cells supplied most T-cell counts and diversity one year post-transplant.

These receptors' antigens are unknown. Unique molecular identifiers featured in how the TCRbeta library was prepared. TCRdb redid the calling of the PCR reads with MiXCR, one entry per CDR3 protein. The table records 250,000 to 300,000 distinct CDR3 sequences, 6% to 10% of them present only once. The input for sequencing was peripheral blood, taken 360 days after TCRalphabeta/CD19-depleted stem cell transplant. The origin of the receptors is a female patient between 2 and 15 years old who had a stem cell transplant for Fanconi anemia, so the T cells may come from the graft donor.

The chain employs TRBV6-2 or TRBV6-3 and TRBJ2-1; 8 bases align to TRBD2. CDR3 length: 15 amino acids. Looked up from germline, CDR1 is MNHEY and CDR2 is SVGEGT. V gave up 0 bases and J gave up 9 bases; unmatched junction bases: 7. The CDR3 DNA follows: TGTGCCAGCAGTTACTCGTGGTTAGCGGGGAGTGAGCAGTTCTTC. Its protein is CASSYSWLAGSEQFF.

The chain links TRBV24-1 to TRBJ1-2; D gene ambiguous. Germline loops: CDR1 KGHDR, CDR2 SFDVKD. Trimming took 4 bases from V and 7 from J, leaving 12 bases between them. This CDR3 comprises 13 residues. The CDR3 DNA reads as TGTGCCACCAGTGACGGCCCTTCGGGTGGCTACACCTTC. Its translation is CATSDGPSGGYTF.

This clonotype was observed many times. The rearrangement uses TRBV25-1 and TRBJ2-3, with 10 bases matching TRBD1. CDR3 length: 16 residues. The germline gives CDR1 MGHDK, CDR2 SYGVNS. V trimming: 5 bases; J trimming: 2 bases; junction bases outside the gene matches: 7. The chain's CDR3 is CASSPDRGLFTDTQYF. The CDR3 region has the DNA TGTGCCAGCAGTCCAGACAGGGGGCTATTCACAGATACGCAGTATTTT.

The chain uses TRBV6-2 or TRBV6-3 and TRBJ2-7; D is undetermined. Germline-derived CDR1 and CDR2 are MNHEY and SVGEGT. The V gene lost 0 bases and the J gene lost 3 bases, with 12 bases spanning the gap. The CDR3 is made up of 15 amino acids. CDR3: CASSYSSAANYEQYF. The CDR3 coding sequence is TGTGCCAGCAGTTACTCCTCCGCAGCGAACTACGAGCAGTACTTC.

This clonotype was recorded at least ten times. V is TRBV5-1 and J is TRBJ1-2; D is perhaps TRBD1 (6 bases). Trimming took 2 bases from V and 3 from J, leaving 11 bases between them. Germline CDR1 reads SGHRS; CDR2 reads YFSETQ. The CDR3 extends over 14 amino acids. In DNA form, the CDR3 reads TGCGCCAGCAGCTTCGACAGGCCCTACTATGGCTACACCTTC. Amino acid sequence: CASSFDRPYYGYTF. The full variable domain, in which reference TRBV5-1 and TRBJ1-2 provide the parts outside the CDR3, is KAGVTQTPRYLIKTRGQQVTLSCSPISGHRSVSWYQQTPGQGLQFLFEYFSETQRNKGNFPGRFSGRQFSNSRSEMNVSTLELGDSALYLCASSFDRPYYGYTFGSGTRLTVV.

This chain links TRBV6-1 with TRBJ1-6; D perhaps matches TRBD1 (5 bases). Deletions cut 4 bases from V and 14 bases from J, with 12 bases between. CDR3 size: 12 residues. CDR1 MNHNS and CDR2 SASEGT come from the germline V gene. CDR3 sequence (DNA): TGTGCCAGCAGTGGCAGGGCCTCATCCCTCCACTTT. It translates to CASSGRASSLHF.